These T cell receptor beta chains were read from a single sample in a study of blood T cell repertoires in COVID-19. Sequencing used immunoSEQ multiplex PCR; TCRdb keeps in-frame clones, though not all of them. The sample includes around 340,000 clones, 80% to 90% of them seen just once. Sequenced sample: peripheral blood. Receptors originate from a woman aged 55-75 years with COVID-19, enrolled during active disease. Each CDR3 is given without its conserved first and last residue. A D gene is named only where the DNA matches it firmly.

TRBV7-2,TRBJ1-2,TRBD1,ASSLWTGGNYGYT
TRBV3-1/TRBV3-2,TRBJ1-2,TRBD1,ASSQDQGAFGYGYT
TRBV9,TRBJ1-1,TRBD1,ASSKTGTGITEAF
TRBV3-1/TRBV3-2,TRBJ2-3,NA,ASSSRMDTQY
TRBV30,TRBJ1-2,NA,AWSLGVDYGYT
TRBV12-5,TRBJ2-1,NA,ASGLAGQTSSYNEQF
TRBV10-3,TRBJ1-2,TRBD1,AISEPPGQGARGYT
TRBV19,TRBJ1-5,NA,ASQEYSNQPQH
TRBV19,TRBJ1-5,NA,ASHPDINSNQPQH
TRBV3-1/TRBV3-2,TRBJ1-4,TRBD1,ASSQPGGTADEKLF
TRBV3-1/TRBV3-2,TRBJ1-3,NA,ASSPVEGRGSSGNTIY
TRBV6-6,TRBJ2-2,NA,ASRTQGYAGELF
TRBV7-3,TRBJ1-2,TRBD1,ASSASGTDGYT
TRBV6-5,TRBJ1-3,TRBD1,ASSYGQGARGNTIY
TRBV6-2/TRBV6-3,TRBJ2-1,TRBD2,ASSLAGGNEQF
TRBV27,TRBJ2-1,TRBD2,ASSLLTSGGFSYNEQF
TRBV30,TRBJ2-1,NA,AWSLADEQF
TRBV7-2,TRBJ1-3,NA,ASSSRLGSGNTIY
TRBV19,TRBJ2-7,NA,ASSIRDSYEQY
TRBV7-7,TRBJ2-7,NA,APPWAQQTYEQY
TRBV13,TRBJ2-3,TRBD2,ASSWRGVTDTQY
TRBV11-2,TRBJ1-5,TRBD1,ASSQGQGSNQPQH
TRBV7-3,TRBJ1-1,TRBD1,ASSLTGTEFEAF
TRBV7-8,TRBJ2-1,TRBD2,ASSLVFEGGGASNEQF
TRBV23-1,TRBJ2-5,TRBD1,ASSHPTAGQALETQY
TRBV3-1/TRBV3-2,TRBJ2-3,TRBD1,ASSPLTGTVSDTQY
TRBV2,TRBJ2-1,TRBD1,ASSVRTGGAGQF
TRBV5-1,TRBJ2-3,TRBD2,ASSYGTSGGADTQY
TRBV7-6,TRBJ2-2,NA,ASSLGWGRDTGELF
TRBV5-1,TRBJ2-7,TRBD1,ASSLGQGAYEQY
TRBV5-1,TRBJ2-7,NA,ASSLPRDTYEQY
TRBV5-6,TRBJ1-2,NA,ASSLVDTAYGYT
TRBV6-5,TRBJ2-7,TRBD2,ASKGGIRWYEQY
TRBV19,TRBJ1-5,TRBD1,ASSGPGQGIQPQH
TRBV6-4,TRBJ2-3,TRBD2,ASSETSATDTQY